This TCR beta chain was retrieved from a study of cytomegalovirus exposure and HLA in healthy donors. Study information: Among about 400 genotyped donors, about 85% fell in the Caucasian-associated ancestry cluster. Overall study results and limits: Within an earlier analysis, most TCR beta V segments proved productive either about 87% or about 30% of the time.

CDR1 is SGHRS and CDR2 is YFSETQ in the germline V gene. V gave up 0 bases and J gave up 5 bases, with 12 bases separating them. The CDR3 contains 14 residues. This clone was seen only a few times. The antigen is unknown. Amplification used 60 Vbeta primers and 13 Jbeta primers. Produced via immunoSEQ multiplex PCR; TCRdb's table is partial and in-frame only. This table has about 180,000 clones, approximately 80% appearing once. Sequenced: PBMCs. The TCR was taken from a male donor in good health and CMV-seronegative. This chain uses TRBV5-1 with TRBJ2-7, with TRBD1 as a possible D gene (5 bases). This chain's CDR3 is CASSLVQFRDEQYF. CDR3 sequence (DNA): TGCGCCAGCAGCTTGGTACAGTTCAGGGACGAGCAGTACTTC.